This entry is about one TCR beta chain. The clone's antigen remains unknown. No base-level quality is on record; no much larger clone is a single base apart. The collaborating institutions used their own protocols to collect whole blood in K2EDTA tubes. Collaborator samples were shipped for TCRbeta analysis as frozen whole blood, isolated PBMCs, or DNA extracted from either sample type. CDR1 and CDR2, looked up from the germline V gene (reference sequence), are MNHEY and SMNVEV. V is pared back by 5 bases and J by 9 bases, with 22 bases lying between the germline termini. Measured from the cysteine to the phenylalanine, the CDR3 is 15 residues long. Just CDR3 DNA is preserved here, 45 bases in frame from base 1. These data belong to a study of blood T cell repertoires in COVID-19 (dated by TCRdb to between 2020 and 2021). For context, the study as a whole: Samples covering the acute and convalescent phases of COVID-19 were provided by collaborators in the United States, Italy and Spain. The material from the prospective study consisted of cDNA or gDNA derived from T cells, B-cell-depleted T cells, or PBMCs. The repertoires were made available in a free public database intended to serve as a resource for research on the immune response to SARS-CoV-2. Nearly every sample came with metadata listing a de-identified subject ID, COVID-19 status, age in years and sex. The samples were drawn from two sources: the first 160 participants of the ongoing ImmuneRACE study, and 1,254 subjects contributed by 6 global collaborators. HLA class I and class II types, where available, came from metadata supplied by the sample provider rather than from assay-based typing. Subjects who had been exposed to COVID-19, were actively infected with it, or had recovered from it provided the deeply sampled blood TCRbeta repertoires that made up the dataset.

General findings and caveats noted by the study authors: How much clinical and demographic metadata was included differed by source and by participant, and the metadata was provided uncurated.

The immunoSEQ Assay, a bias-controlled multiplex PCR, was used to amplify TCRbeta CDR3 regions from genomic DNA. The original methods were these. The number of nucleated cells in each sample was estimated from the amplification of reference gene primers within the assay. Sequence reads were collapsed and filtered to measure the absolute abundance of every unique TCRbeta CDR3 rearrangement. For each sample, productive Simpson clonality was calculated as the square root of Simpson's diversity index over productive rearrangements. TCRdb mirrors the immuneACCESS table, restricted to in-frame sequences. Some clones are absent from its copies; in checked studies, under half trace to an unresolved V gene, and the reason for the others is unknown. That table furnishes V, J and clone size, whereas the DNA furnished D and trimming. The sample yields about 83,000 clones; roughly 80% were counted once. The ten most abundant clones make up less than 20% of the sample.

The sample was peripheral blood. The rearrangement joined TRBV27 to TRBJ1-2; the D gene assignment is ambiguous. The receptor's source is a woman aged 80 or older with acute or convalescent COVID-19. The bases are TGTGCCAGCAGTCCTCGCATTGTCTTTAATTCTAGCTACACCTTC. Translation gives CASSPRIVFNSSYTF.